Each of the 13 T cell receptor beta chains below was sequenced from the same sample in a study of blood T cells in healthy people across ages. Using a J-beta primer mix together with a sample-barcoded 5' primer, a second PCR was run for about 7 to 12 cycles. TCRdb ran MiXCR on the 5' RACE reads and lists one entry per CDR3 protein. Of some 1,800,000 distinct CDR3 sequences in the sample, about two fifths were seen once. The specimen sequenced was blood. The receptors were sampled from a human donor in good health.

Remarks on this clonotype: A much bigger clone sits one base away, suggesting this may be a read error. The CDR3 reads CASSLAQAADTQYF. The CDR3 DNA reads as TGTGCCAGCAGCTTAGCCCAAGCGGCAGATACGCAGTATTTT. V usage is TRBV7-2 and J usage is TRBJ2-3; tentatively, D is TRBD2 (5 bases). Germline V CDR1 and CDR2: SGHTA, FQGNSA. Trimming removed 0 bases from V and 4 bases from J, with 8 bases in between. The CDR3 loop spans 14 amino acids.

This clonotype was recorded at least ten times. The J gene is TRBJ2-1, the V gene TRBV5-4; D is perhaps TRBD2 (6 bases). Trimming left V 5 bases short and J 2 bases short, with 17 bases between. The CDR3 runs to 16 residues. Germline V lookup: CDR1 SGHNT, CDR2 YYREEE (reference sequence). As DNA, the CDR3 is TGTGCCAGCAGTGTCGGAGGGAGAGGAGCCTACAATGAGCAGTTCTTC. Translating gives CASSVGGRGAYNEQFF.

The genes are TRBV7-2 and TRBJ2-5; 12 bases map to TRBD2. The ends lost 4 bases at V and 0 bases at J; junction bases unmatched: 6. The germline V gene has CDR1 SGHTA and CDR2 FQGNSA. The CDR3 extends over 17 amino acids. In DNA form, the CDR3 reads TGTGCCAGCAGCTCGATCCTAGCGGGGGGGTACCAAGAGACCCAGTACTTC. Encoded protein: CASSSILAGGYQETQYF.

This clonotype was counted between two and nine times. The J gene is TRBJ1-1, the V gene TRBV29-1; D possibly corresponds to TRBD1 (5 bases). CDR3 length: 15 residues. Germline V gene sequence: CDR1 SQVTM, CDR2 ANQGSEA. V shed 0 bases and J shed 1 base, with 12 bases lying between them. The CDR3 here is CSVEDVGGGNTEAFF. The CDR3 coding sequence is TGCAGCGTTGAAGACGTCGGTGGGGGGAACACTGAAGCTTTCTTT.

The V call is TRBV10-3, the J call TRBJ2-7; TRBD1 agrees at 8 bases. From germline, CDR1 is ENHRY and CDR2 SYGVKD. Trimming removed 7 bases from V and 6 bases from J; junction bases left unmatched: 11. The CDR3 loop spans 14 amino acids. The CDR3 loop is CAIKDRASGGEQYF. CDR3 nucleotide sequence: TGTGCCATCAAGGACAGGGCCTCTGGGGGCGAGCAGTACTTC.

A few counts support this clonotype. V usage is TRBV5-6 and J usage is TRBJ2-1, with TRBD1 identical over 9 bases. The ends lost 3 bases at V and 0 bases at J; junction bases unmatched: 16. This CDR3 has 20 residues. CDR1 and CDR2 from the germline V gene are SGHDT and YYEEEE. The CDR3 is CASSWDRDRATKSSYNEQFF. In nucleotides, the CDR3 is TGTGCCAGCAGCTGGGACCGGGACAGGGCCACCAAGAGCTCCTACAATGAGCAGTTCTTC.

This clonotype came up a few times. The gene calls are TRBV28 and TRBJ2-7, with 8 nucleotides matching TRBD1. The junction had 13 bases not matched to a gene; V was cut back by 7 bases and J by 5 bases. The CDR3 loop spans 15 amino acids. CDR1 is MDHEN, CDR2 SYDVKM, per germline. The CDR3 here is CASKTPSGRGHEQYF. The CDR3 DNA sequence: TGTGCCAGCAAAACCCCGAGTGGCAGGGGGCACGAGCAGTACTTC.

V usage is TRBV29-1 and J usage is TRBJ2-5; tentative D call: TRBD1 (5 bases). The CDR3 has 13 residues. V shed 4 bases and J shed 4 bases, with 13 bases lying between them. The germline CDR1 and CDR2 sequences are SQVTM and ANQGSEA. The CDR3 sequence is CSVVGAGRETQYF. Here the CDR3 DNA reads TGCAGCGTTGTAGGGGCCGGACGAGAGACCCAGTACTTC.

Comment on this clonotype: Germline and junction disagree at one end, which may indicate a read error. The rearrangement joins TRBV20-1 to TRBJ1-5; D is perhaps TRBD1 (6 bases). CDR1 and CDR2 (germline): DFQATT, SNEGSKA (reference sequence). The CDR3 sequence is 14 residues long. The CDR3 bases are TGCAGTGCTCCGACAGGCTCCCCCAATCAGCCCCGGCATTTT. Residues: CSAPTGSPNQPRHF.

A few counts support this clonotype. V and J are TRBV6-2 or TRBV6-3 and TRBJ2-3; either TRBD1 or TRBD2 may fit D (5 bases each). Germline CDR1 MNHEY, CDR2 SVGEGT. This CDR3 has 19 residues. The ends were cut back, 0 bases at V and 2 bases at J, with 21 bases in the middle. The CDR3 nucleotides read TGTGCCAGCAGTTACTCTTTGGGGGAAAGAGGGTTCGACACAGATACGCAGTATTTT. This codes for CASSYSLGERGFDTDTQYF.

The chain recombines TRBV10-3 with TRBJ2-3, with D perhaps TRBD1 (5 bases). Germline-derived CDR1 and CDR2 are ENHRY and SYGVKD. The length of the CDR3 is 13 residues. The V and J ends lost 6 bases and 4 bases respectively, with 11 bases between them. The CDR3 region is CAISLGVSDTQYF. The CDR3 DNA reads TGTGCCATCAGCCTAGGGGTATCAGATACGCAGTATTTT.

This clonotype has just a few counts. The chain has TRBV20-1 and TRBJ2-1; a weak D match, TRBD2 (6 bases). The ends were cut back, 0 bases at V and 8 bases at J, with 17 bases in the middle. The CDR3 has 15 amino acids. Germline loops: CDR1 DFQATT, CDR2 SNEGSKA (reference sequence). The CDR3 spells CSARDGGQGVHEQFF. CDR3 DNA: TGCAGTGCTAGAGACGGAGGGCAGGGAGTCCATGAGCAGTTCTTC.

The chain links TRBV7-2 to TRBJ2-3; the D gene is possibly TRBD2 (6 bases). CDR3 length: 18 residues. Looked up from germline, CDR1 is SGHTA and CDR2 is FQGNSA. V lost 2 bases and J lost 4, with 22 bases in between. CDR3 amino acids: CASSLSRDAPRRADTQYF. The CDR3 DNA reads TGTGCCAGCAGCTTATCGCGGGACGCCCCTAGAAGGGCAGATACGCAGTATTTT.